The next 30 T cell receptor beta chains were all read from a single sample in a study of T-cell memory formation after mild COVID-19. TCRdb analysed the 5' RACE reads with MiXCR anew, one entry per CDR3 protein. The table records nearly 110,000 distinct CDR3 sequences, more than 15% of them present only once. Sample: PBMCs or a T cell subset sorted from them (not recorded which). These receptor sequences come from an adult woman who had mild COVID-19 (a few samples of this study predate the infection). Cell type and time point are not known.

The chain is built from TRBV12-3 or TRBV12-4 and TRBJ2-7; D remains unclear. This CDR3 comprises 13 residues. Trimming cost V 3 bases and J 3 bases, with 9 bases left between them. DNA for the CDR3: TGTGCCAGCAGTTTGGAACCGAACTACGAGCAGTACTTC. This gives the protein CASSLEPNYEQYF.

V is TRBV4-1 and J is TRBJ1-2; D gene ambiguous. Trimming removed 0 bases at V and 4 bases at J, with 15 bases between. The germline V gene has CDR1 MGHRA and CDR2 YSYEKL. The CDR3 spans 16 residues. The DNA of the CDR3 is TGCGCCAGCAGCCAAGAACAAAGGACGGCTCTCTATGGCTACACCTTC. This encodes CASSQEQRTALYGYTF.

The genes are TRBV4-3 and TRBJ2-3; weak D call: TRBD2 (7 bases). This CDR3 region has 14 residues. Germline lookup yields CDR1 LGHNA and CDR2 YSLEER. Between the trimmed V and J ends, which lost 0 bases and 8 bases, there was a span of 12 bases. CDR3 residues: CASSQDGAGATQYF. The CDR3 DNA reads TGCGCCAGCAGCCAAGACGGGGCGGGGGCTACGCAGTATTTT.

The chain uses TRBV11-2 and TRBJ2-1; unclear D gene. The CDR3 spans 14 residues. Germline V gene lookup returns CDR1 SGHAT and CDR2 FQNNGV. V was clipped by 3 bases and J by 8 bases, with 14 bases between them. CDR3 sequence (DNA): TGTGCCAGCAGCTTCGGACCCGCCCCCGATGAGCAGTTCTTC. This encodes CASSFGPAPDEQFF.

This chain links TRBV4-3 with TRBJ2-4, with D uncertain. Germline V CDR1 and CDR2: LGHNA, YSLEER. This CDR3 contains 16 residues. Trimming removed 0 bases at V and 0 bases at J, with 9 bases between. CDR3 loop: CASSQDVLVAKNIQYF. The CDR3 DNA follows: TGCGCCAGCAGCCAAGATGTATTGGTAGCCAAAAACATTCAGTACTTC.

This chain links TRBV4-2 with TRBJ2-3; a weak D match, TRBD2 (6 bases). The V end lost 0 bases, the J end lost 0 bases, and 10 bases lay between the germline ends. Germline V gene lookup returns CDR1 LGHNA and CDR2 YNFKEQ. The CDR3 spans 16 residues. CDR3 DNA: TGTGCCAGCAGCCAAGATCCAAGCGGGAGCACAGATACGCAGTATTTT. Its translation is CASSQDPSGSTDTQYF.

The V call is TRBV7-9, the J call TRBJ1-2; no clear D gene. The CDR3 is 12 amino acids. The germline V gene has CDR1 SEHNR and CDR2 FQNEAQ (reference sequence). Deletions cut 2 bases from V and 8 bases from J, with 9 bases between. CDR3 sequence reads: CASSLTEEGYTF. CDR3 coding DNA: TGTGCCAGCAGCTTAACCGAGGAGGGCTACACCTTC.

The chain links TRBV12-3 or TRBV12-4 to TRBJ2-7; TRBD2 agrees at 7 bases. The CDR3 contains 16 residues. Trimming removed 5 bases from V and 1 base from J; junction bases left unmatched: 11. Here the CDR3 reads CASSPDVGSGSYEQYF. The CDR3 bases are TGTGCCAGCAGTCCAGACGTGGGTAGCGGGTCCTACGAGCAGTACTTC.

The chain couples TRBV15 to TRBJ2-5; D is unresolved. The CDR3 length is 13 residues. Germline CDR1 reads LNHNV; CDR2 reads YYDKDF (reference sequence). V lost 3 bases and J lost 9, with 14 bases in between. In DNA, the CDR3 is TGTGCCACCAGCAGGGGTAGCTCCCGGGCCCAGTACTTC. Translating it yields CATSRGSSRAQYF.

This clonotype was detected ten times or more. The chain carries TRBV12-3 or TRBV12-4 and TRBJ1-1; 7 bases fit TRBD1. The CDR3 extends over 13 amino acids. The junction had 11 bases not matched to a gene; V was cut back by 5 bases and J by 11 bases. The CDR3 nucleotides are TGTGCCAGCAGTCCCCGGGGAGGGGGCGATGCTTTCTTT. The encoded protein is CASSPRGGGDAFF.

This clonotype was seen repeatedly, ten times or more. The chain links TRBV20-1 to TRBJ2-3, with D possibly TRBD2 on 8 matching bases. Trimming pared 5 bases from V and 5 bases from J, leaving 17 bases between. CDR1 and CDR2 (germline): DFQATT, SNEGSKA (reference sequence). This CDR3 has 14 amino acids. In DNA form, the CDR3 reads TGCAGTGCTTTAGCGGGACAGCCCCTAGATACGCAGTATTTT. Protein product: CSALAGQPLDTQYF.

V gene TRBV4-1 combines with J gene TRBJ1-1; 8 bases are shared with TRBD1. The germline V gene has CDR1 MGHRA and CDR2 YSYEKL. The CDR3 runs 18 residues. V dropped 0 bases and J dropped 3; count of bases not matched to a gene: 12. The CDR3 loop reads CASSQDPPGQVSDTEAFF. The CDR3 coding sequence is TGCGCCAGCAGCCAAGATCCCCCGGGACAGGTGTCGGACACTGAAGCTTTCTTT.

This clonotype was observed many times. The rearrangement links TRBV7-6 to TRBJ2-7, with TRBD2 as a possible D gene (6 bases). The length of the CDR3 is 14 residues. CDR1 is SGHVS and CDR2 is FNYEAQ in the germline V gene. Trimming took off 0 bases at V and 2 bases at J, with 8 bases between the two ends. CDR3 in amino acids: CASSLAGGAYEQYF. The CDR3 nucleotides read TGTGCCAGCAGCTTAGCGGGGGGTGCCTACGAGCAGTACTTC.

The chain joins TRBV7-9 to TRBJ2-1, with 8 bases identical to TRBD1. V gave up 6 bases and J gave up 4 bases; unmatched junction bases: 8. CDR1 and CDR2 (germline): SEHNR, FQNEAQ (reference sequence). This CDR3 is built from 15 residues. The CDR3 protein is CASRDHQGAYNEQFF. CDR3 in DNA: TGTGCCAGCAGAGACCATCAGGGGGCATACAATGAGCAGTTCTTC.

The V and J genes are TRBV5-1 and TRBJ2-2; no clear D gene. This CDR3 has 16 amino acids. V gave up 0 bases and J gave up 0 bases, with 9 bases separating them. Germline V gene lookup returns CDR1 SGHRS and CDR2 YFSETQ. For the CDR3, the DNA is TGCGCCAGCAGCTTGGTTGTGGACGCGAACACCGGGGAGCTGTTTTTT. Translating gives CASSLVVDANTGELFF.

This clonotype has at least ten counts. The chain uses TRBV27 and TRBJ2-2; 8 bases align to TRBD2. This CDR3 contains 14 residues. Germline trimming cut 5 bases from V and 7 bases from J; bases unmatched to any gene: 6. Germline V gene sequence: CDR1 MNHEY, CDR2 SMNVEV (reference sequence). The CDR3 region has the DNA TGTGCCAGCAGTCTCCGGGGGGGCGTCGGGGAGCTGTTTTTT. This gives the protein CASSLRGGVGELFF.

This clonotype turned up a few times. In DNA, the CDR3 is TGTGCCAGCGTCTTACGTCCCCCTGAGAACAATGAGCAGTTCTTC. This codes for CASVLRPPENNEQFF. The chain has TRBV7-6 and TRBJ2-1; D remains ambiguous. The CDR3 is made up of 15 amino acids. V gave up 8 bases and J gave up 5 bases, with 19 bases separating them. Germline CDR1 and CDR2: SGHVS and FNYEAQ.

This chain joins TRBV7-6 and TRBJ2-7; D might be TRBD2 (8 bases). The CDR3 is 17 amino acids. V shed 5 bases and J shed 0 bases, with 20 bases lying between them. Germline V CDR1 and CDR2: SGHVS, FNYEAQ. Here the CDR3 reads CASSPIGGAGGSYEQYF. CDR3 nucleotide sequence: TGTGCCAGCAGCCCAATCGGGGGGGCAGGGGGCTCCTACGAGCAGTACTTC. The complete variable domain, with remaining parts taken from reference TRBV7-6 and TRBJ2-7, reads GAGVSQSPRYKVTKRGQDVALRCDPISGHVSLYWYRQALGQGPEFLTYFNYEAQQDKSGLPNDRFSAERPEGSISTLTIQRTEQRDSAMYRCASSPIGGAGGSYEQYFGPGTRLTVT.

This clonotype was detected only a few times. The rearrangement joins TRBV7-9 to TRBJ2-7, with D perhaps TRBD1 (6 bases). Germline V gene lookup returns CDR1 SEHNR and CDR2 FQNEAQ (reference sequence). CDR3 size: 15 residues. V was pared by 5 bases and J by 5 bases, with 19 bases between. The CDR3 DNA reads TGTGCCAGCAGCCCAAGGGACACCACCGTAAACGAGCAGTACTTC. It specifies CASSPRDTTVNEQYF.

This clonotype was detected only a few times. The chain couples TRBV19 to TRBJ2-7; tentative D call: TRBD2 (5 bases). Germline CDR1 and CDR2: LNHDA and SQIVND (reference sequence). This CDR3 has 11 amino acids. Trimming shortened V by 8 bases and J by 3 bases, and 8 bases separated the two germline ends. CDR3 in amino acids: CASADYYEQYF. DNA of the CDR3: TGTGCCAGTGCCGACTACTACGAGCAGTACTTC.

The chain is built from TRBV4-3 and TRBJ1-1, with D perhaps matching TRBD1 (5 bases). The CDR3 length is 17 residues. V was shortened by 0 bases and J by 5 bases, with 19 bases between the two germline ends. From germline, CDR1 is LGHNA and CDR2 YSLEER. The CDR3 reads CASSQDGAVRRGTEAFF. CDR3 nucleotide sequence: TGCGCCAGCAGCCAAGATGGGGCGGTAAGGAGGGGTACTGAAGCTTTCTTT.

The chain uses TRBV12-3 or TRBV12-4 and TRBJ2-1; no firm D call. The length of the CDR3 is 13 residues. Trimming shortened V by 6 bases and J by 3 bases, and 9 bases separated the two germline ends. This CDR3 is CASSPGFYNEQFF. CDR3 bases: TGTGCCAGCAGCCCCGGGTTCTACAATGAGCAGTTCTTC.

The chain combines TRBV5-6 with TRBJ2-7; TRBD2 matches 14 bases. The CDR3 length is 14 residues. V was pared by 4 bases and J by 7 bases, with 4 bases of the junction left unmatched. Germline assignment: CDR1 SGHDT and CDR2 YYEEEE. The CDR3, as DNA: TGTGCCAGCAGCACGGGACTAGCGGGAGTAGAGCAGTACTTC. Translated: CASSTGLAGVEQYF.

This clonotype occurred a few times. This chain links TRBV12-3 or TRBV12-4 with TRBJ2-1; 10 bases line up with TRBD2. CDR3 length: 12 residues. The ends lost 6 bases at V and 12 bases at J; junction bases unmatched: 5. The CDR3 region has the DNA TGTGCCAGCAGGGATATAGCGGGGGGGCAGTTCTTC. Protein product: CASRDIAGGQFF.

This clonotype has a handful of counts. The rearrangement uses TRBV4-1 and TRBJ2-7; weak D call: TRBD2 (6 bases). CDR3 length: 15 amino acids. Germline V gene sequence: CDR1 MGHRA, CDR2 YSYEKL. V lost 2 bases and J lost 0, with 11 bases in between. CDR3 coding DNA: TGCGCCAGCAGCCAATCTCAGGGACTCTCCTACGAGCAGTACTTC. As protein: CASSQSQGLSYEQYF.

This clonotype was counted between two and nine times. The rearrangement uses TRBV13 and TRBJ1-6; 8 bases are shared with TRBD1. Germline CDR1 is PRHDT and CDR2 is FYEKMQ (reference sequence). The CDR3 spans 15 residues. J lost 10 bases, V lost 0 bases, and 5 bases had no gene match. CDR3 DNA: TGTGCCAGCAGCTTAGGTGGGACAGGCAGATCACCCCTCCACTTT. Translated, it gives CASSLGGTGRSPLHF.

This clonotype was seen a few times. The genes are TRBV30 and TRBJ1-1; D is ambiguous. The CDR3 is 13 amino acids. Germline V lookup: CDR1 GTSNPN, CDR2 SVGIG (reference sequence). Trimming left V 0 bases short and J 7 bases short, with 12 bases between. The CDR3 spells CAWSVTEVDEAFF. The CDR3 DNA is TGTGCCTGGAGTGTGACGGAAGTGGATGAAGCTTTCTTT.

This clonotype was recorded only once. The chain carries TRBV12-3 or TRBV12-4 and TRBJ1-1; D is ambiguous. V was pared by 3 bases and J by 0 bases, with 11 bases between. CDR3 length equals 15 residues. CDR3 amino acids: CASSFRIQMNTEAFF. CDR3 in DNA: TGTGCCAGCAGTTTTAGGATTCAAATGAACACTGAAGCTTTCTTT.

This clonotype occurred a few times. The genes are TRBV28 and TRBJ2-1; the match to TRBD1 covers 9 bases. Germline CDR1 is MDHEN and CDR2 is SYDVKM. This CDR3 comprises 13 residues. With 8 bases clipped from V and 10 bases from J, the junction kept 9 bases outside the gene matches. CDR3 DNA sequence: TGTGCCAGCCCCGGGACAGGGTTTTTCGAGCAGTTCTTC. Protein: CASPGTGFFEQFF.

This chain uses TRBV4-1 with TRBJ2-1; D call uncertain. Trimming took 1 base from V and 6 from J, leaving 13 bases between them. CDR3 length equals 15 residues. CDR1 MGHRA and CDR2 YSYEKL come from the germline V gene. CDR3 coding DNA: TGCGCCAGCAGCCAAGTGGCGTTTCAGTCCAATGAGCAGTTCTTC. It specifies CASSQVAFQSNEQFF.